The sequence of this TCR beta chain was determined in a study of vaccination effects on CD4 cells after COVID-19. The CDR3 sequence is 12 residues long. Germline CDR1 reads MNHEY; CDR2 reads SVGAGI. Deletions cut 8 bases from V and 6 bases from J, with 13 bases between. The protocol was immunoSEQ multiplex PCR, while the TCRdb copy is restricted to in-frame clones and leaves out a portion. The sample has roughly 60,000 clones; around 70% are singletons. Before sequencing, viral peptide pools were used by the ViraFEST assay to expand antigen-specific CD4+ T cells. Culture lasted roughly 9 days before CD4+ T cell isolation. Previously uninfected by SARS-CoV-2, the vaccine recipients also showed negative nucleocapsid antibodies. Concerning this clone itself: Its target is not known.

Study-wide results and caveats: In vaccinees who were healthy, merely 1 out of 255 vaccine-induced clones cross-reacted with common cold coronaviruses. Clones of infection and vaccine origin contracted markedly late after vaccination.

This specimen was CD4+ T cells from PBMCs cultured with SARS-CoV-2 spike peptides, taken before COVID-19 vaccination. The chain joins TRBV6-5 to TRBJ1-2, with D unresolved. The TCR sequence derives from a human donor who received a COVID-19 vaccine. This chain's CDR3 is CASGLWTDGYTF. The CDR3 nucleotides read TGTGCCAGCGGGTTGTGGACGGATGGCTACACCTTC.